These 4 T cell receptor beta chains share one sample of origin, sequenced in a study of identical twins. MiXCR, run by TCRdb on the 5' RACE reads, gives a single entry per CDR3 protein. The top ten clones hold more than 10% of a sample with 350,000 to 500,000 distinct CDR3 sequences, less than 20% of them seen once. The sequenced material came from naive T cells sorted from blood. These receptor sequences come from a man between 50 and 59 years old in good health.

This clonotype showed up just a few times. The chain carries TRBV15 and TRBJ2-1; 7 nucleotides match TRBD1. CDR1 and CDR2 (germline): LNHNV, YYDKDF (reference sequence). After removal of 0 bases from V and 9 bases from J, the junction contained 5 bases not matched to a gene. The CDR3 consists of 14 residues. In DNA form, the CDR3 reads TGTGCCACCAGCAGAGAAACCGCAGGGGGTGAGCAGTTCTTC. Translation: CATSRETAGGEQFF.

The CDR3 protein is CASSRTGGVNTEAFF. The DNA for the CDR3 is TGTGCCAGCAGCCGAACAGGGGGTGTGAACACTGAAGCTTTCTTT. V gene TRBV27 combines with J gene TRBJ1-1, with 8 bases lining up with TRBD1. From germline, CDR1 is MNHEY and CDR2 SMNVEV (reference sequence). This CDR3 is built from 15 residues. V shed 6 bases, J shed 0 bases, and the junction held 6 bases outside the gene matches.

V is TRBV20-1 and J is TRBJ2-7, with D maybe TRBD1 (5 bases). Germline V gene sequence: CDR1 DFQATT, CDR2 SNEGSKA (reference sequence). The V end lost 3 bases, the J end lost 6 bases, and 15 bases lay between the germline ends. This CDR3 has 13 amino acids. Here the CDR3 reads CSARGQGPTEQYF. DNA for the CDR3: TGCAGTGCTAGGGGCCAGGGCCCTACCGAGCAGTACTTC.

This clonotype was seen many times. The DNA of the CDR3 is TGTGCCAGCAGCTTAATTGGCGGGGGGCAATCAGATACGCAGTATTTT. Translated, it gives CASSLIGGGQSDTQYF. V and J are TRBV7-9 and TRBJ2-3, with 8 bases lining up with TRBD2. There are 16 residues in the CDR3. Germline-derived CDR1 and CDR2 are SEHNR and FQNEAQ (reference sequence). With 2 bases clipped from V and 4 bases from J, the junction kept 8 bases outside the gene matches.